What follows are 7 T cell receptor beta chains derived from one specimen sequenced in a study of vaccination and CD4 T cells after COVID-19. These receptors have no known antigen. Treatment specified: approximately nine-day PBMC culture with coronavirus spike peptide pools or control peptides (ViraFEST assay). Samples of CD4+ T cells were obtained from the unexposed donor before the COVID-19 pandemic (2011-2018). An Oncomine TCR Beta short-read assay was used to sequence the DNA from cultured CD4+ T cells. TCRdb fed the PCR reads into MiXCR, producing one record per CDR3 protein. The sample consists of about 6,600 distinct CDR3 sequences, 25% to 30% of them appearing once. Specimen: CD4+ T cells from blood, cultured in vitro. These receptors all come from a human donor in good health.

The rearrangement links TRBV5-4 to TRBJ1-6, with a weak D call TRBD1 (5 bases). The germline gives CDR1 SGHNT, CDR2 YYREEE (reference sequence). Trimming took off 2 bases at V and 7 bases at J, with 10 bases between the two ends. This CDR3 spans 14 amino acids. In nucleotides, the CDR3 is TGTGCCAGCAGCTTTTGGGGGGGGAATTCACCCCTCCACTTT. It specifies CASSFWGGNSPLHF.

This clonotype came up a few times. This chain links TRBV20-1 with TRBJ2-3, with TRBD2 matching over 8 bases. V shed 5 bases and J 0 bases; nucleotides not matched to a gene: 10. The length of the CDR3 is 16 residues. Looked up from germline, CDR1 is DFQATT and CDR2 is SNEGSKA (reference sequence). Here the CDR3 DNA reads TGCAGTGCTTTCGGGAGGGGGGGCCCTAGCACAGATACGCAGTATTTT. Amino acids: CSAFGRGGPSTDTQYF.

The J gene is TRBJ2-2, the V gene TRBV6-5, with 7 positions matching TRBD2. The CDR3 is 17 residues long. The junction had 10 bases not matched to a gene; V was cut back by 2 bases and J by 4 bases. CDR1 and CDR2 from the germline V gene are MNHEY and SVGAGI. The CDR3 region is CASSYGGGGVVTGELFF. The CDR3 nucleotides are TGTGCCAGCAGTTACGGTGGTGGGGGGGTGGTCACCGGGGAGCTGTTTTTT.

The chain recombines TRBV11-2 with TRBJ1-2; maybe TRBD1 (5 bases). V gave up 5 bases and J gave up 3 bases, with 10 bases separating them. Germline CDR1 reads SGHAT; CDR2 reads FQNNGV. The CDR3 spans 13 residues. CDR3 sequence: CASSPGGYYGYTF. The DNA of the CDR3 is TGTGCCAGCAGCCCCGGGGGTTACTATGGCTACACCTTC.

The sample holds a few counts of this clonotype. The V call is TRBV2, the J call TRBJ1-6; possible D gene TRBD1, 6 bases. Looked up from germline, CDR1 is SNHLY and CDR2 is FYNNEI. Between the trimmed V and J ends, which lost 11 bases and 10 bases, there was a span of 18 bases. This CDR3 has 13 residues. CDR3 in amino acids: CAGSQGWESPLHF. Written as DNA, the CDR3 is TGTGCCGGAAGCCAGGGGTGGGAGTCACCCCTCCACTTT.

The chain is built from TRBV2 and TRBJ1-1; D gene uncertain. V was pared by 8 bases and J by 4 bases, with 11 bases between. Germline values: CDR1 SNHLY, CDR2 FYNNEI. The CDR3 contains 12 residues. In DNA form, the CDR3 reads TGTGCCAGCTTTCGGTATGGCACTGAAGCTTTCTTT. Protein: CASFRYGTEAFF.

The rearrangement joins TRBV7-8 to TRBJ1-5, with TRBD1 matching 7 bases. This CDR3 comprises 16 residues. Germline values: CDR1 SGHVS, CDR2 FQNEAQ. V shed 5 bases and J 0 bases; nucleotides not matched to a gene: 7. Written as DNA, the CDR3 is TGTGCCAGCAGCCAGGGACAGACATATAGCAATCAGCCCCAGCATTTT. It encodes CASSQGQTYSNQPQHF.